This TCR beta chain was profiled in a study of neurological immune-mediated disorders. TCRdb analysed the 5' RACE reads with MiXCR anew, one entry per CDR3 protein. The sample holds approximately 70,000 distinct CDR3 sequences, almost 4% seen once. Study outcomes and limitations: It was HTLV-1-associated myelopathy that showed the most TCR clonal expansion, while multiple sclerosis showed the least, falling below healthy controls.

The length of the CDR3 is 12 residues. The V and J ends lost 5 bases and 7 bases respectively, with 12 bases between them. The V gene's germline CDR1 is MNHEY and CDR2 SVGAGI. This clonotype appeared many times. Its antigen remains unidentified. This TCR came from a young man with multiple sclerosis. The V gene is TRBV6-5, the J gene TRBJ2-7; D is undetermined. Sequencing input: PBMCs. The DNA for the CDR3 is TGTGCCAGCAGTACCCGGCTTGGAGAGCAGTACTTC. It encodes CASSTRLGEQYF.